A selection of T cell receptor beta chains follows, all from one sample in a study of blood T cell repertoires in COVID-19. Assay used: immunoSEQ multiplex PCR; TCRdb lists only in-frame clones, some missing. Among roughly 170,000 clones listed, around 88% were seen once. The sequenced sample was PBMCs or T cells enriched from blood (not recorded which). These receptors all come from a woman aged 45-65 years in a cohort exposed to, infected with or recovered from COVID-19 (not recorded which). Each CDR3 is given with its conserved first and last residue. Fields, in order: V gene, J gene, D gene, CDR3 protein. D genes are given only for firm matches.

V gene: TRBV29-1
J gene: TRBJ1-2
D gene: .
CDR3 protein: CSVEDLNFRGLRGYTF

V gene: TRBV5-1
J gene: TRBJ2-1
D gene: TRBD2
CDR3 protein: CASSSGSSYNEQFF

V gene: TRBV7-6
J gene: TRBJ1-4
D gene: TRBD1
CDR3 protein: CASSPRTGGGFEKLFF

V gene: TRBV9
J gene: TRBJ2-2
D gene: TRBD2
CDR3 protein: CASNSGRTTGELFF

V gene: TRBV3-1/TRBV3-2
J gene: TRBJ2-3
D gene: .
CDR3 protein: CASSQGPKTDTQYF

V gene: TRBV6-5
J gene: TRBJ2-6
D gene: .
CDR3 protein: CASQGGRTGANVLTF

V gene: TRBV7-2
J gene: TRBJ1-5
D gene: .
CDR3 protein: CASSLVGGSQPQHF

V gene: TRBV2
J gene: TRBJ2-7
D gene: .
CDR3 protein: CASRTKYEQYF

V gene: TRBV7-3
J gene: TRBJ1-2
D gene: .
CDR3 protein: CASSLNQGRGYTF

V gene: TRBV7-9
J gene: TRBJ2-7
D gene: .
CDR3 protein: CASSSTASYEQYF

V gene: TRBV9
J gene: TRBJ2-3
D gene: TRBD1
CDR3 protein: CASSVGGTGARHQYF

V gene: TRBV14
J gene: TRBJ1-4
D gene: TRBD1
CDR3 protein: CASSPDRRGEKLFF

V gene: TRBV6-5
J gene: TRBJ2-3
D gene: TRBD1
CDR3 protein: CASYEQGGTDTQYF

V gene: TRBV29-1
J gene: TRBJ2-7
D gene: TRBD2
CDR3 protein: CSARGSVTYEQYF

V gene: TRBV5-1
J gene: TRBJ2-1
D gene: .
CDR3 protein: CASSLGGANEQFF

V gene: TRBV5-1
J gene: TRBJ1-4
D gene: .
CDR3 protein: CASSLSQGINEKLFF

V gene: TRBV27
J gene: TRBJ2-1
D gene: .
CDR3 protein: CASTDHGMGFYNEQFF

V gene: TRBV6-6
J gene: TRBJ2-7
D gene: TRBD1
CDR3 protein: CASSAQGQTYEQYF

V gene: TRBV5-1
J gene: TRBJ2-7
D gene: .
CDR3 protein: CASSLVPGSYEQYF

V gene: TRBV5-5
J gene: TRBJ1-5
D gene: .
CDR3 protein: CASSLDYQPQHF

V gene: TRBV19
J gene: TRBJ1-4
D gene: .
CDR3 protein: CASTPGVDNEKLFF

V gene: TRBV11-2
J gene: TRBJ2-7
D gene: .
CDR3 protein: CASSRGSGEQYF

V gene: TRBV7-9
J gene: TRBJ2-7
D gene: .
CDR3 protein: CASSQRLYEQYF

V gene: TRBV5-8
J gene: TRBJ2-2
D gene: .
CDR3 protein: CASRRRGTNTGELFF

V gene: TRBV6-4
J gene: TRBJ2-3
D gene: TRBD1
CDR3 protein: CASSDRGLSDTQYF

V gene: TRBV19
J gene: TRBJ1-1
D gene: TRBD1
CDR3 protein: CASSPQYRGRAVAFF

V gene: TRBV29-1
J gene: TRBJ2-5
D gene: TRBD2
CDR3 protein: CSGRTSGGIATQYF

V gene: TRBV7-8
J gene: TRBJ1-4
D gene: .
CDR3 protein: CASSPREGTNEKLFF

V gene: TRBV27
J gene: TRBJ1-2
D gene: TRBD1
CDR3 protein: CASSLDRANGYTF

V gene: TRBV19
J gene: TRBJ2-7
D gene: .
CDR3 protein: CASSMWAEDYYEQYF

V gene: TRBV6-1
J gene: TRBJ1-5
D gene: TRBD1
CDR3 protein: CASSEYRGHADQPQHF

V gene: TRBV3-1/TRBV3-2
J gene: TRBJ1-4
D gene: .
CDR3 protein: CASSQRQPNEKLFF

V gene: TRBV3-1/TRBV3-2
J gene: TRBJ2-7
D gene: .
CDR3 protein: CASGGSYEQYF

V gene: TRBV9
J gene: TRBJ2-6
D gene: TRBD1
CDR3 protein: CASSGDRGYSGANVLTF

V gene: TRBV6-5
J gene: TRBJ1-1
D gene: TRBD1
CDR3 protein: CASSQDRTNTEAFF

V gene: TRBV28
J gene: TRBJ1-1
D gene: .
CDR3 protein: CASSSGRLRVTEAFF

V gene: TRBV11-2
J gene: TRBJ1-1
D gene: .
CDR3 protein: CASSFYGPAEAFF

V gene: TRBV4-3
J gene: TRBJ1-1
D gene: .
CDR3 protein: CASSQDRAWGTEAFF

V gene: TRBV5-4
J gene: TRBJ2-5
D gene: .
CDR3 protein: CASSFGGTQETQYF

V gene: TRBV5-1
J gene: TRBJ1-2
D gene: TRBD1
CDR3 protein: CASSDPDRGLYGYTF

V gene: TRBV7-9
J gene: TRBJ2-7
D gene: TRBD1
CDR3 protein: CASSLMDRGYEQYF

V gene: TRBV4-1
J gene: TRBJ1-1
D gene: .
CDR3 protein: CASSQVGGQTNTEAFF

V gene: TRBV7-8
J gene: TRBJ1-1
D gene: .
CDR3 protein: CASSLLVTPTEAFF

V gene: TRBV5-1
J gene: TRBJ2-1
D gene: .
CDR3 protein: CASSPTGYNEQFF

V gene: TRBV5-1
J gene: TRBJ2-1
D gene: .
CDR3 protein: CATRSTSSYNEQFF

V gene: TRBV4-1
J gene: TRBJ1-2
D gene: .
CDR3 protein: CASSQGQASYGYTF

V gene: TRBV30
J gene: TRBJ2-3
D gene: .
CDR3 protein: CAWSWQGTDTQYF

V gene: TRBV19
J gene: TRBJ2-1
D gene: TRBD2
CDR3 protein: CASSIGTSGRLRRNEQFF

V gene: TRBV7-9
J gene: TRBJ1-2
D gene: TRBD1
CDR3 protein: CASSPPRGTGGAGYGYTF